One T cell receptor beta chain is described in this entry. Antigen specificity is unknown. The data belong to a study of cytomegalovirus exposure and HLA in healthy donors. About the study: Among the 350 to 400 donors who were genotyped, approximately 76% fell in the genetic ancestry cluster that is associated with self-reported Caucasian donors. General observations from the study: According to an earlier analysis, most TCR beta V segments yielded productive rearrangements about 90% or about 30% of the time.

PCR amplification relied on 60 Vbeta primers (plus 13 Jbeta primers). Sequencing was performed with immunoSEQ multiplex PCR; in TCRdb, only in-frame clones are kept and a portion is missing. The data show some 200,000 clones, just under 85% seen once. This CDR3 is built from 15 residues. Trimming cost V 0 bases and J 3 bases, with 12 bases left between them. Germline CDR1 and CDR2: SGHTA and FQGNSA. This clonotype was obtained from a woman in her thirties or forties in good health and CMV-seronegative. Sequenced input: PBMCs. This rearrangement joins TRBV7-2 to TRBJ2-7; D not resolved. CDR3 sequence (DNA): TGTGCCAGCAGCTTAGCGCACGGAGTCAACTACGAGCAGTACTTC. It is translated as CASSLAHGVNYEQYF.